This T cell receptor beta chain appears in the sequencing data of a study of blood T cell repertoires in COVID-19. Study-wide background: The cDNA or gDNA used as material had been derived from T cells, B-cell-depleted T cells, or PBMCs.

Living in under 30 US areas, the participants were between roughly 18 and 95 years of age. Categorization into cohorts depended on clinical history that participants reported. Profiled with immunoSEQ multiplex PCR; TCRdb holds only in-frame clones, not every one. The sample has about 360,000 clones, about 89% seen once. This CDR3 is built from 12 residues. Trimming shortened V by 6 bases and J by 2 bases, and 7 bases separated the two germline ends. The germline CDR1 and CDR2 sequences are SGHTA and FQGTGA. The chain couples TRBV7-3 to TRBJ1-1; the D gene is possibly TRBD1 (5 bases). The source is a man aged 35-49 years in a cohort exposed to, infected with or recovered from COVID-19 (not recorded which). The sample was PBMCs or T cells enriched from blood (not recorded which). The CDR3 sequence is CASRGENTEAFF. As DNA, the CDR3 is TGTGCCAGCAGAGGGGAAAACACTGAAGCTTTCTTT.